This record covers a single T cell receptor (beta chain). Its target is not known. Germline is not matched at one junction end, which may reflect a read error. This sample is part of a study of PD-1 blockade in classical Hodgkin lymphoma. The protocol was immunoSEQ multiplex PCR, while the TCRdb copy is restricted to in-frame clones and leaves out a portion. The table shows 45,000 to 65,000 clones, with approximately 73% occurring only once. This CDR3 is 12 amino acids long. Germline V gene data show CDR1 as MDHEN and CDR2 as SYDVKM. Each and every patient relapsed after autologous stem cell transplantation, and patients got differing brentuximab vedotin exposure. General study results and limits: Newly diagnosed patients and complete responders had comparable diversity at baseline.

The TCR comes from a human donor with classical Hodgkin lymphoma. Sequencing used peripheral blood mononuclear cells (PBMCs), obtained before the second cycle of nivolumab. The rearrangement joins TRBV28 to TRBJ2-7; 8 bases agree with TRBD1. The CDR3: CASSPPRGPLLF. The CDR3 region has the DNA TGTGCCAGCAGCCCCCCCAGGGGGCCCCTTCTCTTC.